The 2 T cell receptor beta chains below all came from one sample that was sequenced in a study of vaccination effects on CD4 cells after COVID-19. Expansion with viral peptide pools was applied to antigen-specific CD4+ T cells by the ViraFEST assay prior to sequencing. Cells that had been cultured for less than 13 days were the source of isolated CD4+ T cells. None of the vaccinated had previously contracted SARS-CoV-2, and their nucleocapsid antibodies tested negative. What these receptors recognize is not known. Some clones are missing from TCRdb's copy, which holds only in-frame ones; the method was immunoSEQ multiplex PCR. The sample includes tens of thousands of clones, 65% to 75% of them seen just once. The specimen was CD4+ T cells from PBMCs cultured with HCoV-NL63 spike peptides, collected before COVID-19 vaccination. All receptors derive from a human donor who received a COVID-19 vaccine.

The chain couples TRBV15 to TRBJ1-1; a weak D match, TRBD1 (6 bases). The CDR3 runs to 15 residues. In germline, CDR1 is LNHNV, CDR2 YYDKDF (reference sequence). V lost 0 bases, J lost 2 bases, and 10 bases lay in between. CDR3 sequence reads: CATSREGGTNTEAFF. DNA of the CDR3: TGTGCCACCAGCAGAGAAGGGGGTACCAACACTGAAGCTTTCTTT.

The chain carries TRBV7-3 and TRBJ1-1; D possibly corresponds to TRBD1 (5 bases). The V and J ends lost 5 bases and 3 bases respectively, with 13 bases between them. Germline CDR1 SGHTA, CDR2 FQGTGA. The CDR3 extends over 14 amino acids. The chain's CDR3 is CASSPLGGDTEAFF. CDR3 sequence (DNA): TGTGCCAGCAGCCCCTTGGGAGGGGACACTGAAGCTTTCTTT.